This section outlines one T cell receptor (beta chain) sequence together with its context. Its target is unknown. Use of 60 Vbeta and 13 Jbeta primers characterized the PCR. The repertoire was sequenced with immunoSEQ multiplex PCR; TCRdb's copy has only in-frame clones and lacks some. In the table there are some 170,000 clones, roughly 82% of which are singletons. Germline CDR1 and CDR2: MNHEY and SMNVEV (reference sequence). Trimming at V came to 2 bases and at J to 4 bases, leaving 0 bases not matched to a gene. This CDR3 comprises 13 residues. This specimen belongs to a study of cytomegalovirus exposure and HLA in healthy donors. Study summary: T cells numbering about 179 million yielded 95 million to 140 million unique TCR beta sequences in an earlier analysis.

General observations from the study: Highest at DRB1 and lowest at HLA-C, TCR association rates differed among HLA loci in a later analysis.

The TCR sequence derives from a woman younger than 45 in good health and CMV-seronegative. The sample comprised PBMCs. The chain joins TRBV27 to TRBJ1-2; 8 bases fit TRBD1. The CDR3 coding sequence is TGTGCCAGCAGTTTAGGACAGGGCTATGGCTACACCTTC. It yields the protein CASSLGQGYGYTF.